The 10 T cell receptor beta chains presented below share a single source sample, sequenced in a study of blood T cells in healthy people across ages. Using a J-beta primer mix together with a sample-barcoded 5' primer, a second PCR was run for roughly 6 to 12 cycles. TCRdb reprocessed the 5' RACE reads via MiXCR and lists one record per CDR3 protein. The table records 1,500,000 or so distinct CDR3 sequences, approximately 43% of them present only once. The sequenced material came from blood. These receptors were taken from a woman younger than 35 in good health.

V gene TRBV7-2 combines with J gene TRBJ1-1; D is undetermined. The CDR3 covers 11 residues. Trimming shortened V by 5 bases and J by 8 bases, and 9 bases separated the two germline ends. Germline V gene data show CDR1 as SGHTA and CDR2 as FQGNSA. The CDR3 is CASSQYKEAFF. The DNA of the CDR3 is TGTGCCAGCAGCCAATATAAAGAAGCTTTCTTT.

This clonotype appeared a few times. The chain links TRBV27 to TRBJ1-4, with 8 bases that match TRBD1. V dropped 3 bases and J dropped 4; count of bases not matched to a gene: 10. Germline V gene sequence: CDR1 MNHEY, CDR2 SMNVEV (reference sequence). The CDR3 consists of 17 residues. Here the CDR3 DNA reads TGTGCCAGCAGTTTCCAGGACAGGGATCCATATAATGAAAAACTGTTTTTT. It specifies CASSFQDRDPYNEKLFF.

This rearrangement joins TRBV5-1 to TRBJ2-7; D gene uncertain. There are 14 residues in the CDR3. The V and J ends lost 4 bases and 0 bases respectively, with 11 bases between them. CDR1 SGHRS and CDR2 YFSETQ come from the germline V gene. The CDR3 reads CASSPRPFSYEQYF. CDR3 sequence (DNA): TGCGCCAGCAGCCCCCGGCCATTCTCCTACGAGCAGTACTTC.

This clonotype was observed a few times. The rearrangement links TRBV20-1 to TRBJ1-1; 9 bases match TRBD1. CDR1 DFQATT and CDR2 SNEGSKA come from the germline V gene (reference sequence). Trimming removed 3 bases from V and 3 bases from J; junction bases left unmatched: 8. There are 15 residues in the CDR3. CDR3 in amino acids: CSARRTGAPDTEAFF. The CDR3 DNA follows: TGCAGTGCTAGGCGGACAGGGGCGCCGGACACTGAAGCTTTCTTT.

The chain recombines TRBV12-3 or TRBV12-4 with TRBJ1-2; D not certain. The CDR3 is made up of 12 amino acids. Trimming took off 1 base at V and 8 bases at J, with 8 bases between the two ends. CDR3 in amino acids: CASSLVVGGYTF. The CDR3 DNA sequence: TGTGCCAGCAGTTTAGTGGTGGGGGGCTACACCTTC.

The rearrangement joins TRBV20-1 to TRBJ1-4; no clear D gene. This CDR3 region has 14 residues. Trimming left V 5 bases short and J 2 bases short, with 12 bases between. From germline, CDR1 is DFQATT and CDR2 SNEGSKA (reference sequence). The CDR3 reads CSAGPDWTNEKLFF. CDR3 nucleotide sequence: TGCAGTGCTGGTCCGGATTGGACTAATGAAAAACTGTTTTTT.

This clonotype occurred a few times. CDR3 loop: CASSRTGTQTYEQYF. The CDR3 DNA reads TGTGCCAGCAGTAGGACAGGGACTCAAACCTACGAGCAGTACTTC. This chain uses TRBV12-3 or TRBV12-4 with TRBJ2-7, with 8 bases that match TRBD1. This CDR3 contains 15 residues. V was clipped by 5 bases and J by 2 bases; unmatched bases: 8.

J is TRBJ2-1 and V is TRBV20-1; 8 bases match TRBD2. The length of the CDR3 is 16 residues. The V gene end was trimmed by 1 base and the J gene end by 4 bases; junction bases not matched to a gene: 9. Looked up from germline, CDR1 is DFQATT and CDR2 is SNEGSKA (reference sequence). In DNA form, the CDR3 reads TGCAGTGCTAGAGGCCGAGGGCGGGGGGCATACAATGAGCAGTTCTTC. Amino acids: CSARGRGRGAYNEQFF.

This clonotype appeared a few times. The chain couples TRBV9 to TRBJ2-5; 7 bases agree with TRBD1. The germline gives CDR1 SGDLS, CDR2 YYNGEE. The V segment lost 4 bases and the J segment 2 bases; nucleotides outside the gene matches: 14. This CDR3 comprises 17 residues. The CDR3 DNA reads as TGTGCCAGCAGCCCGATTCCAGGGACAGCATTTCAAGAGACCCAGTACTTC. Amino acid sequence: CASSPIPGTAFQETQYF.

The gene calls are TRBV12-3 or TRBV12-4 and TRBJ1-1, with D possibly TRBD1 on 6 matching bases. This CDR3 is 15 amino acids long. The germline V and J ends were trimmed by 3 bases and 1 base, with 12 bases remaining between them. In DNA, the CDR3 is TGTGCCAGCAGTTTTGACAGGAAGAGGAACACTGAAGCTTTCTTT. This encodes CASSFDRKRNTEAFF.